The T cell receptor beta chain under discussion was sequenced for a study of shared clonotypes between healthy human individuals. TCRdb keeps only in-frame clones here, not all; method: immunoSEQ multiplex PCR. Found here are around 530,000 clones, around 76% of them singletons; the top ten hold more than 10%. The germline CDR1 and CDR2 sequences are SGHVS and FNYEAQ. The CDR3 sequence is 12 residues long. Trimming cost V 1 base and J 15 bases, with 13 bases left between them. Sequenced input: PBMCs. V usage is TRBV7-6 and J usage is TRBJ1-5; D is ambiguous. The sequence came from a woman aged 40 to 49 in good health. Some clones in this sample may be carry-over from other donors' samples. The CDR3 sequence is CASSLEAGLGHF. CDR3 DNA sequence: TGTGCCAGCAGCTTAGAGGCGGGATTGGGGCATTTT.